This T cell receptor beta chain was captured in a study of blood T cell repertoires in COVID-19. V lost 2 bases and J lost 5; bases outside the gene matches: 4. Germline V gene lookup returns CDR1 GTSNPN and CDR2 SVGIG (reference sequence). The CDR3 has 14 residues. Assay used: immunoSEQ multiplex PCR; TCRdb lists only in-frame clones, some missing. This sample has under 100,000 clones; over 80% occur once, and the top ten carry more than 2%. This chain connects TRBV30 to TRBJ2-2; 8 nucleotides line up with TRBD2. The sample was peripheral blood. This TCR was sampled from a woman aged 70-85 years with acute or convalescent COVID-19. CDR3 nucleotide sequence: TGTGCCTGGAGTCGAGCGGGAGCTACCGGGGAGCTGTTTTTT. This codes for CAWSRAGATGELFF.